The T cell receptor beta chain under discussion was sequenced for a study of post-analysis software for immune sequencing data (dated by TCRdb to between 2015 and 2016). Notes on the research overall: Recorded disease courses included relapsing-remitting, secondary progressive and progressive-relapsing multiple sclerosis, with some patients lacking subtype annotation. The patient repertoires were compared against approximately eleven previously published healthy control repertoires obtained from donors aged roughly 6 to 28 years. A subset of samples was prepared in parallel using single-end sample barcoding, then pooled and co-amplified after Illumina adapter ligation. Findings and caveats that apply to the study as a whole: Compared with controls, multiple sclerosis patients had significantly lower normalized Chao1 diversity, a finding suggesting substantial peripheral T-cell clonal expansion. The control group was slightly older than the multiple sclerosis patient group. Patients showed significantly higher frequencies than controls for about five TRBV segments, among them TRBV5-6, TRBV5-1 and TRBV20-1. When samples were clustered directly using the F measure, samples prepared in the same batch co-clustered strongly, which prompted a batch-effect correction.

Receptor libraries were prepared by PCR. Sequencing instrument: Illumina HiSeq 2500. To reduce PCR and sequencing biases, unique molecular identifiers were incorporated into the TCR beta cDNA libraries. Around 500,000 cDNA molecules were obtained for every 1 to 10 million input T cells, so each molecule roughly corresponded to one T cell. Patient libraries were prepared and sequenced with the same protocol used for the earlier healthy control dataset. Within a given batch, samples were prepared together, multiplexed and sequenced on the same HiSeq lane. From the authors' description of their analysis: MIGEC was used to process the raw barcoded reads, and molecular identifier groups with only a single read were discarded before consensus assembly and CDR3 extraction. Clonotype tables were post-analysed with VDJtools, normalizing diversity by down-sampling all datasets to the smallest sample size. In repertoire overlap clustering, CDR3 amino acid sequences, but not nucleotide sequences, were matched to correct batch-related cross-sample contamination. TCRdb ran its own pipeline on the public reads, namely fastp trimming at Q25 and MiXCR clone calling, and kept in-frame beta chains. Rows are combined by CDR3 protein, so each entry shows the most common genes and DNA. None of the V and J calls come from the authors' own analysis; TCRdb made them. Counted in this sample were hundreds of thousands of distinct CDR3 sequences; 25% to 30% of them appeared once. Around 0.55% of the sample comes from the top ten.

From the germline V gene (reference sequence), CDR1 is LNHNV and CDR2 is YYDKDF. The germline ends are 13 bases apart after V is trimmed by 0 bases and J by 2 bases. From its cysteine to its phenylalanine, the CDR3 spans 17 amino acids. The DNA shown is the 51-base CDR3, in frame from base 1. To demonstrate the VDJtools post-analysis software, TCR beta repertoires were profiled from the peripheral blood of 10 to 15 young patients with multiple sclerosis. The multiple sclerosis patients were children and adolescents between roughly 6 and 16 years of age. About this clonotype itself: Its antigen is not yet known. No much larger clonotype is one base removed from it; base qualities were not supplied.

The clonotype was recovered from a girl aged 5-17 years with multiple sclerosis. The sequence links TRBV15 to TRBJ2-2; possibly the D gene is TRBD1, per 6 matching bases. The sequencing sample was made of blood. DNA sequence: TGTGCCACCAGCAGAGAGACCGGGACAACTAACACCGGGGAGCTGTTTTTT. Its translation is CATSRETGTTNTGELFF.